The clone carrying this T cell receptor (beta chain) was detected once. Its specificity is not known. The CDR3 runs to 14 residues. The J segment lost 6 bases and the V segment lost 1 base, leaving 5 bases of the junction unmatched. Germline V gene sequence: CDR1 MGHRA, CDR2 YSYEKL. The data were taken from a study of cytotoxic CD8 clonotypes in ibrutinib-treated CLL. About the research overall: Enrolment comprised eleven to twelve relapsed/refractory and 15 treatment-naive patients; approximately 18 were IGHV unmutated. Whole-study results and caveats: Clonality correlated strongly with circulating CD8+ T cells and exceeded age-matched healthy donors at baseline. An increase in clonality occurred at ibrutinib response, followed by a return toward baseline at progression.

Clones were sequenced by immunoSEQ multiplex PCR, and TCRdb holds only the in-frame ones, with some missing. The table lists fewer than 400,000 clones, about 64% of them singletons. Cryopreserved PBMCs were the source of around 2 micrograms of genomic DNA, which went to TCR beta libraries. J is TRBJ1-1 and V is TRBV4-1; 7 positions agree with TRBD1. Sequenced material: PBMCs, taken after 36 months of ibrutinib treatment. The source is a human donor with chronic lymphocytic leukemia. CDR3 sequence reads: CASSQVNRGPEAFF. In nucleotides, the CDR3 is TGCGCCAGCAGCCAAGTGAACAGGGGTCCTGAAGCTTTCTTT.